The entry that follows covers one T cell receptor beta chain sequence. No antigen is known for it. Base qualities are missing; no much larger clone stands one base away. Including cysteine and phenylalanine, the CDR3 has 17 amino acids. Only the CDR3 DNA is retained, 51 bases long and in frame from the first base. The germline V end is reduced by 2 bases and the J end by 2 bases; junction bases left unmatched: 9. CDR1 and CDR2 were assigned from the germline V gene (reference sequence) as MNHEY and SMNVEV. These data are taken from a study of cytomegalovirus exposure and HLA in healthy donors (dated by TCRdb to about 2017). General notes on the study: In an earlier analysis of roughly 500 of the donors, approximately 300 Gb of sequence data and 90 million to 120 million unique TCR beta sequences from 150 million to 200 million T cells were reported. Both class I and class II loci were covered by HLA typing, at four-digit resolution. Among around 400 genotyped donors of the cohort, an average of around 250,000 unique TCR beta nucleotide sequences was sequenced per donor, of which roughly 17% were non-productive. The study combined high-throughput TCR immunosequencing, statistical association of individual TCRs with disease status, and machine learning to predict cytomegalovirus infection status. An earlier analysis of 450 to 750 of the donors used high-throughput TCR beta sequencing to judge whether each TCR beta V gene segment behaved as functional or pseudogenic. In addition to the first cohort of 666 subjects, a separate validation cohort of approximately 130 different subjects was used. The study aimed to test whether cataloging public T cell receptors could reveal signatures of past pathogen exposure. Because of strong linkage in the cohort, 5 or 6 DR-DQ haplotypes were treated as single units for association and clustering. Approximately 310 gigabases of sequencing data and around 85 million unique TCR sequences made up an early release that covered 640 HLA-typed donors. The later analysis used no new phenotypic data to find candidate immune exposures, relying instead on TCR beta sequences and their occurrence across donors. Alongside the repertoire data, information on donor age, sex, ethnicity and CMV serostatus was compiled. In a later genetic analysis, genome-wide SNP genotypes for 398 of the 666 donors were used, and that subset was treated as a discovery cohort. Among the roughly 380 genotyped donors, about 83% belonged to the genetic ancestry cluster associated with self-reported Caucasian donors. All discovery cohort repertoires had been generated using a single sequencing platform. The T cell repertoires of 666 subjects were profiled by immunosequencing and related to cytomegalovirus serostatus. A later analysis re-analyzed previously published TCR beta repertoires from 550 to 700 donors and added high-resolution HLA genotyping to study TCR occurrence patterns. The number of donors typed differed by locus, with 629-630 for A, B, C, DRB1 and DQB1, roughly 550 for DQA1, some 570 for DPA1, and roughly 450 for DPB1.

In total, 666 healthy bone marrow donors made up the cohort. All cohort members were sampled while nominally healthy, although unrecorded immune exposures were likely present. The donor tested CMV seronegative and was one of the 352 seronegative cohort members. A peripheral blood sample was collected from each donor, and TCR beta sequencing was performed on peripheral blood mononuclear cells. The Qiagen DNeasy Blood Extraction Kit was used to extract genomic DNA from the blood cell samples. The research as a whole found: In the study, about 150 TCR beta chains were listed as associated with cytomegalovirus. Broadly in line with IMGT annotations, most TCR beta V segments showed up in productive rearrangements about 90% or about 30% of the time in an earlier analysis of a few hundred of the donors. A later analysis associated about 16,000 TCR beta sequences with specific HLA alleles at a false discovery rate of 0.05. Sequencing depth was assumed to be roughly uniform across donors in the presence/absence analyses, though that assumption may not hold. Most TCR sequences were observed very rarely across donors, whereas some public TCRs were present in many individuals. A later genetic analysis associated a missense DCLRE1C variant with V-gene and J-gene trimming of TCR beta chains, and an independent cohort replicated the association. A cluster of highly shared sequence variants was judged likely to represent a technical artifact of the sequencing pipeline. The classifier was reported to diagnose cytomegalovirus status with high specificity and sensitivity in both the original cohort and the validation cohort. A later analysis reported that several top co-occurrence clusters appeared linked to parvovirus B19, influenza, CMV and Epstein-Barr virus. A further reported finding was that TCR beta sequences accurately predicted the HLA-A and HLA-B alleles for most subjects in the first cohort. According to a later analysis, most CMV-associated TCR beta chains appeared to be HLA-restricted, and the HLA associations seemed to be driven largely by CMV exposure. Strong co-occurrence of HLA alleles, especially DR and DQ, made assigning TCR associations to individual alleles difficult. In a later genetic analysis, fewer N-insertions in productive TCRs were reported among donors in an Asian-associated ancestry cluster than the roughly 670-donor mean. Because HLA typing was unavailable for some donors at each locus, only the typed subset was used in association tests. A later analysis found that TCR association rates varied across HLA loci, with DRB1 alleles showing the most associated TCRs and HLA-C alleles the fewest. In vitro tests confirmed that a few of the cytomegalovirus-associated TCR beta chains recognize cytomegalovirus antigens. The 87-base-pair reads could not distinguish some IMGT-functional V segments, including TRBV6-2 and TRBV6-3, so those segments were excluded. In a later analysis, HLA-associated TCR beta chains showed more clonal expansion and lower generation probabilities than non-associated chains that were equally common. Immune exposure information for the cohort was limited to CMV serostatus. Linkage disequilibrium might explain the correlated functional status among segregating V segments, but an unknown experimental factor could not be ruled out. The authors suggested that the approach could potentially be extended to other disease states and immunological phenotypes. This cohort had only TCR beta chains sequenced, and the lack of alpha or paired-chain data limited which features could be detected. Because counts were too low, about 17 rarely observed V segments, including chromosome 9 orphons, were excluded from the earlier analysis of 500 to 700 of the donors.

Receptors were amplified or captured by the immunoSEQ multiplex PCR assay. For the multiplex PCR, a mixture combining 60 forward primers for TCR Vbeta segments and 13 reverse primers for TCR Jbeta segments was used. The CDR3 region of rearranged TCR beta genes was amplified from genomic DNA by a multiplex PCR assay. The amplified TCR beta libraries were sequenced on the Illumina HiSeq System as 87-base-pair reads. The authors processed their data as follows. In a later analysis, 77 million or so unique TCR beta chains were counted across the 690 or so repertoires, and about 10 million of these chains were shared by at least two donors. A nearest-neighbor algorithm error-corrected the raw reads and collapsed the reads into unique sequences, merging closely related sequences to remove PCR and sequencing errors. To assign V, D and J gene segments, CDR3 sequences were aligned to IMGT reference sequences. For a sequence to be retained, a match of at least six nucleotides to both a V gene segment and a J gene segment was required. A rearrangement was called productive if the CDR3 had no stop codons and remained in frame with V and J, and every other rearrangement was called non-productive. Following IMGT convention, CDR3 was defined as the stretch from the second conserved V-encoded cysteine to the conserved J-encoded phenylalanine. Sequences without an unambiguous match to a single V gene segment were excluded from the earlier analysis of several hundred of the donors. In an earlier analysis of roughly 500 of the donors, V segments were called functional above 56.7% productive rearrangements and were called segregating when the between-donor standard deviation exceeded 5%. A statistical classification framework was built for diagnosing cytomegalovirus status from the catalog of TCR beta chain sequences. A later analysis assigned V and J genes by comparing TCR nucleotide sequences with IMGT/GENE-DB human TR gene sequences. The TCRdist pipeline was used in a later analysis to assign CDR3 sequences and most-parsimonious VDJ recombination scenarios. In a later analysis, every TCR beta chain was defined by the combination of its CDR3 amino acid sequence and its V-gene family, and reads without a unique V-gene family were dropped. In a later analysis, fewer than 600 highly shared, low-generation-probability nucleotide sequences were removed to address suspected cross-contamination and a sequencing artifact. A later analysis calculated a clonal expansion index for each public chain from normalized within-repertoire ranks of inferred template counts. In a later analysis, generation probabilities were computed with a VDJ recombination model fitted to out-of-frame rearrangements, and the resulting probabilities were checked against IGoR. In a later analysis, hypergeometric tests were used to score TCR-TCR, TCR-HLA and TCR-CMV co-occurrence, with a repertoire-size bias correction applied to TCR pairs. To estimate false discovery rates, a later analysis permuted the HLA or CMV assignments 20 times. In a later analysis, co-occurring TCRs were grouped using DBSCAN, and TCRdist sequence similarity was added for clustering within HLA-allele-positive subsets. Co-occurrence clustering excluded repertoires with fewer than 30,000 or more than 120,000 public chains, plus five with anomalous nucleotide sharing. TCRdb re-hosts the immuneACCESS table, in-frame sequences only. Its copies lack some clones; in the studies checked, an unresolved V gene accounts for under half of them, and the cause for the rest is not known. That table is the source of V, J and clone size, and D and trimming were worked out from the DNA. The sample table shows about 200,000 clones, and 80% to 85% are seen once. The top ten constitute 0.9% to 1.2% of the sample.

This receptor was taken from a woman in her 40s in good health and CMV-seronegative. This chain is built from TRBV27 and TRBJ2-5; the junction holds 9 bases that match TRBD1. The source material was PBMCs. The DNA sequence is TGTGCCAGCAGTTTACGCCCCGGGACAGGGAATCAAGAGACCCAGTACTTC. The translation is CASSLRPGTGNQETQYF.